These 2 T cell receptor beta chains share one sample of origin, sequenced in a study of long-term antiretroviral therapy in people with HIV (dated by TCRdb to about 2022). The immunoSEQ hsTCRB v3.0 assay was used at survey level resolution for TRB variable region sequencing. TCRdb mirrors the immuneACCESS table, restricted to in-frame sequences. Some clones are absent from its copies; in checked studies, under half trace to an unresolved V gene, and the reason for the others is unknown. The sample profile shows 30,000 to 35,000 clones; roughly 74% of them were found once. Jointly, the top ten make up around 3% of the sample. The starting material was unsorted PBMCs, obtained 3 years after starting antiretroviral therapy. The receptors shown here come from a man aged 45-60 years with HIV.

CDR3 bases: TGTGCCAGCAGTCGACAAAATCAGCCCCAGCATTTT. Translating it yields CASSRQNQPQHF. V is TRBV28 and J is TRBJ1-5; no reliable D call. Germline CDR1 is MDHEN and CDR2 is SYDVKM. The CDR3 has 12 residues. The V end lost 5 bases, the J end lost 4 bases, and 6 bases lay between the germline ends.

The chain combines TRBV7-2 with TRBJ2-2, with TRBD1 as a possible D gene (6 bases). CDR1 and CDR2 (germline): SGHTA, FQGNSA. The CDR3 loop spans 15 amino acids. V lost 3 bases and J lost 0, with 8 bases in between. CDR3 sequence: CASSFRTANTGELFF. The CDR3 bases are TGTGCCAGCAGCTTCAGGACAGCGAACACCGGGGAGCTGTTTTTT.